This record concerns one TCR beta chain sequence. In this sample, this clonotype turned up many times. What this receptor recognizes is not known. No base qualities exist here, and no much larger clone lies one base off it. Separate amplification of TCR alpha and beta chain libraries was performed from the second PCR step onward. CMV status of each donor was established by measuring IFNgamma production from CD4+ T cells after fresh PBMCs were stimulated overnight with CMV viral lysate. CD4 T cells were positively selected with Miltenyi beads, followed by positive selection of CD8 T cells from the CD4-negative fraction. Cells stained for CD3, CD4, CD8, CD45RA, CD27 and a live/dead dye were sorted on a BD Aria II into four subsets by CD45RA and CD27. Effector memory cells were sorted as CD45RA-CD27-, and EMRA cells as CD45RA+CD27-. Blood was obtained from a few healthy volunteers, and the blood from each volunteer was fractionated into CD4 and CD8 T cells and subsequently into four differentiation subsets. About 110 ml of peripheral blood was taken from each donor, and PBMC were separated by density-gradient centrifugation on Ficoll-Paque PLUS. The sorted cells were lysed in RLT buffer, after which RNA was extracted using a Qiagen RNeasy kit and kept at -80 degrees C.

These data originate in a study of naive and memory T cell subsets listed by TCRdb under 2017. Some background on the complete study: An open-source, UMI-based TCR alpha and beta sequencing pipeline was applied to sorted naive and memory peripheral blood T cell subsets. RNA was DNase-treated and reverse transcribed with TCR constant-region primers, mostly using SuperScript III. Complete agreement was observed between the functional CMV T cell responses and the IgG serology results. The paper's findings and limits, for the study overall: Single alpha or beta chain sequences, rather than paired alpha/beta receptors, were used to define clonotypes. In both CD4 and CD8 cells, going from naive through CM, EM and EMRA, the Gini index went up while Shannon and inverse Simpson diversity went down. The repertoire findings for the naive and memory subsets could not be validated against a ground truth because none was available. Once error correction was done, more than 95% of naive TCR sequences showed up just once, which made the naive abundance distributions much steeper than those of the memory subsets. RNA-based TCR counts may be affected by expression changes linked to T cell activation and differentiation. The abundance of TCRs followed a power law with an exponent that differed between naive and memory subsets yet stayed consistent across the three individuals.

Unmatched junction bases come to 4, with V trimmed by 5 bases and J by 4 bases. From the cysteine through the phenylalanine, the CDR3 covers 14 amino acids. The kept DNA is CDR3 alone, 42 bases in frame from the first base. The library was produced with UMI-ligation and nested PCR. An equimolar mix of two oligonucleotides covering both TRBC1 and TRBC2 was used as the beta constant-region primer. A single-stranded oligonucleotide bearing the SP2 primer plus a 12-nucleotide UMI was ligated onto the 3' end of the cDNA by T4 RNA ligase 1. Four rounds of PCR, combining the SP2 primer with nested alpha and beta constant-region primers, were used to amplify the ligated cDNA. The ligation reaction was incubated at 16°C for about 20-24 hours. PCR2 was typically performed as a SYBR Green qPCR and was stopped at a predetermined threshold so that over-amplification was prevented. Agencourt AMPure XP magnetic beads were used for all purifications after the first. Library amounts were measured by Qubit and library quality was assessed on a TapeStation, where the main peak was expected at around 650 bp. Pooled libraries were sequenced on an Illumina MiSeq using v2 2x251 paired-end kits, and typically roughly 0.85-2.1 million reads were obtained per sample. Each sample was pooled at around 4.2 nM, and about 5-8% PhiX was included to help cluster recognition. The original pipeline was this. Decombinator assigned V and J genes to Demultiplexor-processed FASTQ reads by tag matching, allowing a single base-pair mismatch. By using UMIs, Collapsinator corrected both sequencing errors and the frequency errors caused by PCR heterogeneity. CDR3Translator translated TCRs and extracted CDR3s from the conserved cysteine to the FGXG phenylalanine, flagging non-productive sequences. Gini, Shannon entropy and inverse Simpson indices were calculated on repertoires that had been subsampled to equal numbers of UMI-defined TCRs. Clonotype abundance distributions were fitted to a power law by maximum likelihood within the linear range. On one naive CD8 sample, the pipeline and MIGEC gave similar UMI counts, unique TCR numbers and clonal distributions. The repertoires were searched for under 7,500 CMV-associated CDR3 sequences that had been compiled from VDJdb and a published dataset. The public reads were quality trimmed at Q25 with fastp and then assembled into clones with MiXCR by TCRdb, keeping productive beta chains. Every entry covers one CDR3 protein and lists the most common genes and DNA from its rows. The V and J calls follow TCRdb's processing rather than the paper's. Recorded for this sample are around 27,000 distinct CDR3 sequences; around 11% of them occurred a single time. Clones ranked in the top ten supply around a sixth of the sample.

The TCR comes from a human donor in good health. The specimen was effector memory CD4+ T cells from blood. Taken with the paper, the label for cell subset or site translates to: effector memory, CD45RA- CD27-. The rearrangement combines TRBV12-3 or TRBV12-4 with TRBJ1-2, with 10 bases matching TRBD1. CDR3 sequence: CASSPGQGSYGYTF. The sequenced DNA: TGTGCCAGCAGTCCGGGACAGGGGAGCTATGGCTACACCTTC.